These T cell receptor beta chains were read from a single sample in a study of beta chain features in type 1 diabetes. TCRdb's table, derived via immunoSEQ multiplex PCR, lists solely in-frame clones and lacks some. The sample shows about 370,000 clones, around 10% of them seen only once. Sequencing used central memory CD4+ T cells from blood. These receptors all stem from a man under 40 with type 1 diabetes. The CDR3 runs from the conserved cysteine through the conserved F or W. A D gene is named only where the DNA matches it firmly. The listing skips clone size in some rows; elsewhere it reads once, few, many or a size class.

TRBV7-2	NA	NA	TRBJ2-1	TGTGCCAGCAGCCTAACCCGGGTCCCAGGGAATGAGCAGTTCTTC	CASSLTRVPGNEQFF
TRBV7-2	few	TRBD1	TRBJ2-7	TGTGCCAGCAATCCGGCCGGGACAGGGTACTCCTACGAGCAGTACTTC	CASNPAGTGYSYEQYF
TRBV11-2	NA	NA	TRBJ1-5	TGTGCCAGCAGCTTCTCAGGGAGCAATCAGCCCCAGCATTTT	CASSFSGSNQPQHF
TRBV7-2	NA	NA	TRBJ2-7	TGTGCCAGCAGCTTCGCCTACTACGAGCAGTACTTC	CASSFAYYEQYF
TRBV10-1	NA	NA	TRBJ2-2	TGCGCCAGCAGTGAGGGGGCAAGGACCGGGGAGCTGTTTTTT	CASSEGARTGELFF
TRBV19	NA	NA	TRBJ1-1	TGTGCCAGTAGTATGCGACGGCCCACACTGAAGGCTTTCTTT	CASSMRRPTLKAFF
TRBV6-1	few	TRBD2	TRBJ2-4	TGTGCCAGCACCCCCGGGAACAGCGGGAGCATTCAGTACTTC	CASTPGNSGSIQYF
TRBV10-3	few	NA	TRBJ2-5	TGTGCCATCAGCGGACAGATACAAGAGACCCAGTACTTC	CAISGQIQETQYF
TRBV19	many	TRBD2	TRBJ2-2	TGTGCCAGTCTTAGCGGGAGGGCCCGCACCGGGGAGCTGTTTTTT	CASLSGRARTGELFF
TRBV7-2	NA	NA	TRBJ2-3	TGTGCCAGCAGCTTCGACAGGACCACAGATACGCAGTATTTT	CASSFDRTTDTQYF
TRBV7-2	many	NA	TRBJ2-4	TGTGCCAGCACCCCTTCTGACATTCAGTACTTC	CASTPSDIQYF
TRBV18	NA	NA	TRBJ2-5	TGTGCCAGCTCACCACGGGCCGGGAGCGGCGAGACCCAGTACTTC	CASSPRAGSGETQYF
TRBV27	few	NA	TRBJ2-6	TGTGCCAGCAGTTCCCCGGCTCGAACCTTCGGGGCCAACGTCCTGACTTTC	CASSSPARTFGANVLTF
TRBV28	NA	TRBD1	TRBJ2-6	TGTGCCAGCAGTTTATGGGACAGGCATCTTTCTGGGGCCAACGTCCTGACTTTC	CASSLWDRHLSGANVLTF
TRBV28	few	TRBD1	TRBJ2-7	TGTGCCAGCAGGGAGACAGGGGGGGACTACGAGCAGTACTTC	CASRETGGDYEQYF
TRBV5-5	few	NA	TRBJ2-1	TGTGCCAGCAGCTGGGGTTCCGGGGAGCAGTTCTTC	CASSWGSGEQFF
TRBV25-1	many	TRBD2	TRBJ2-1	TGTGCCAGCAGTGACCCTACGGGGAGGGTAGGTGAGCAGTTCTTC	CASSDPTGRVGEQFF
TRBV6-5	NA	NA	TRBJ2-7	TGTGCCAGCATGGAGGGGGACCGAACCTACGAGCAGTACTTC	CASMEGDRTYEQYF
TRBV30	NA	TRBD1	TRBJ2-7	TGTGCCTGGAGTGAGGGGGCAGGGGTGTACCACGAGCAGTACTTC	CAWSEGAGVYHEQYF
TRBV11-3	few	NA	TRBJ2-3	TGTGCCAGCAGCTTAGATGCCCGAGCCGATACGCAGTATTTT	CASSLDARADTQYF
TRBV10-3	NA	TRBD1	TRBJ1-4	TGTGCCATCAGTGAGTCGTCGGGACAGGGAGGTGAAAAACTGTTTTTT	CAISESSGQGGEKLFF
TRBV9	NA	TRBD2	TRBJ2-3	TGTGCCAGCAGCCCCCTCCAGCGGGAGCCCCCCGATACGCAGTATTTT	CASSPLQREPPDTQYF
TRBV5-1	few	NA	TRBJ2-2	TGCGCCAGCAGCTCCTGGGCGGGGAACGCCGGGGAGCTGTTTTTT	CASSSWAGNAGELFF
TRBV15	NA	NA	TRBJ1-1	TGTGCCACCAGCAGGGGGGGAGGTACGAACACTGAAGCTTTCTTT	CATSRGGGTNTEAFF
TRBV9	few	TRBD1	TRBJ2-1	TGTGCCAGCAGCGGACGACCGGGACAGGGTTTAAACGGTGAGCAGTTCTTC	CASSGRPGQGLNGEQFF
TRBV28	NA	NA	TRBJ1-1	TGTGCCACTGTACCCTGGACAGCAAAGAACACTGAAGCTTTCTTT	CATVPWTAKNTEAFF
TRBV4-2	few	TRBD2	TRBJ2-5	TGTGCCAGCAGCCAAGATATTGGCCTAGCGGGGGACCAAGAGACCCAGTACTTC	CASSQDIGLAGDQETQYF
TRBV27	NA	TRBD1	TRBJ2-2	TGTGCCAGCAGTCCCCGACAGGGGTGGGGCGGGGAGCTGTTTTTT	CASSPRQGWGGELFF
TRBV11-2	NA	TRBD2	TRBJ2-7	TGTGCCAGCAGCTTAGCCCGGACTAGCGGGGGCTCCTACGAGCAGTACTTC	CASSLARTSGGSYEQYF
TRBV5-1	NA	NA	TRBJ1-4	TGCGCCAGCAGCGTAGGAGGTGAAAAACTGTTTTTT	CASSVGGEKLFF
TRBV7-2	few	NA	TRBJ2-3	TGTGCCAGCAGCATCCAGATAGATACGCAGTATTTT	CASSIQIDTQYF